What follows are 19 T cell receptor beta chains derived from one specimen sequenced in a study of identical twins. MiXCR, run by TCRdb on the 5' RACE reads, gives a single entry per CDR3 protein. The repertoire has fewer than 550,000 distinct CDR3 sequences, about 13% of them found once; the top ten carry approximately 1%. The same data also contributed to another study, on yellow fever vaccine responses in identical twins.

The sequencing sample was made of CD4+ T cells sorted from blood. The receptor source for this set is a woman under 30 in good health.

This clonotype was recorded many times. The genes are TRBV24-1 and TRBJ1-2; 10 nucleotides match TRBD1. CDR3 length equals 15 residues. V lost 3 bases to trimming and J lost 6 bases; unmatched junction nucleotides: 6. Germline CDR1 is KGHDR and CDR2 is SFDVKD. CDR3 sequence reads: CATSDPGTGVNGYTF. DNA of the CDR3: TGTGCCACCAGTGATCCCGGGACAGGGGTGAATGGCTACACCTTC.

This chain joins TRBV12-3 or TRBV12-4 and TRBJ2-5, with D unresolved. The CDR3 runs 13 residues. The germline V and J ends were trimmed by 4 bases and 1 base, with 7 bases remaining between them. DNA for the CDR3: TGTGCCAGCAGTTCAGCCCTCCAAGAGACCCAGTACTTC. Translated: CASSSALQETQYF.

This rearrangement joins TRBV7-6 to TRBJ2-7; 12 nucleotides match TRBD2. V shed 1 base, J shed 5 bases, and the junction held 3 bases outside the gene matches. Germline CDR1 SGHVS, CDR2 FNYEAQ. The CDR3 length is 15 residues. CDR3 DNA: TGTGCCAGCAGCTTAGGGACTAGCGGGACGGACGAGCAGTACTTC. Translating gives CASSLGTSGTDEQYF. Full variable domain (outside the CDR3, taken from reference TRBV7-6 and TRBJ2-7): GAGVSQSPRYKVTKRGQDVALRCDPISGHVSLYWYRQALGQGPEFLTYFNYEAQQDKSGLPNDRFSAERPEGSISTLTIQRTEQRDSAMYRCASSLGTSGTDEQYFGPGTRLTVT.

V and J are TRBV29-1 and TRBJ2-7, with 9 bases that match TRBD1. V dropped 7 bases and J dropped 4; count of bases not matched to a gene: 11. CDR1 is SQVTM and CDR2 is ANQGSEA in the germline V gene. This CDR3 has 14 residues. This CDR3 reads CSGRIGTGTYEQYF. The CDR3 region has the DNA TGCAGCGGCCGGATCGGGACAGGGACTTACGAGCAGTACTTC.

The gene calls are TRBV11-2 and TRBJ1-6; D not resolved. Germline lookup yields CDR1 SGHAT and CDR2 FQNNGV. CDR3 size: 14 residues. Trimming stripped 4 bases from V and 5 bases from J, with 9 bases between. The CDR3 reads CASSYGPHNSPLHF. The CDR3 DNA reads TGTGCCAGCAGCTATGGACCCCATAATTCACCCCTCCACTTT.

This clonotype was detected only a few times. CDR3 amino acids: CASSKRPGLAGVGGYNEQFF. CDR3 nucleotides: TGTGCCAGCAGCAAAAGGCCCGGACTAGCGGGAGTGGGGGGGTACAATGAGCAGTTCTTC. The chain couples TRBV5-6 to TRBJ2-1, with 13 bases matching TRBD2. The CDR3 is 20 amino acids. Germline CDR1 SGHDT, CDR2 YYEEEE. V lost 4 bases, J lost 4 bases, and 17 bases stayed unmatched. The whole variable domain, filled in from reference TRBV5-6 and TRBJ2-1, reads DAGVTQSPTHLIKTRGQQVTLRCSPKSGHDTVSWYQQALGQGPQFIFQYYEEEERQRGNFPDRFSGHQFPNYSSELNVNALLLGDSALYLCASSKRPGLAGVGGYNEQFFGPGTRLTVL.

In this sample, this clonotype turned up a few times. The gene calls are TRBV10-3 and TRBJ2-1; TRBD1 aligns across 7 bases. In germline, CDR1 is ENHRY, CDR2 SYGVKD. This CDR3 is 13 amino acids long. V lost 10 bases to trimming and J lost 7 bases; unmatched junction nucleotides: 10. CDR3 bases: TGTGCCAGCAACCCGACAGGGTCGAATGAGCAGTTCTTC. It translates to CASNPTGSNEQFF.

The rearrangement uses TRBV12-3 or TRBV12-4 and TRBJ2-5, with TRBD2 matching 14 bases. The V gene end was trimmed by 6 bases and the J gene end by 3 bases; junction bases not matched to a gene: 6. The CDR3 length is 16 residues. In DNA, the CDR3 is TGTGCCAGCAGACGGACTAGCGGGGGGACAAAAGAGACCCAGTACTTC. It codes for CASRRTSGGTKETQYF.

This clonotype was seen only a few times. An end of the junction differs from the germline gene, which may be a read error. The chain joins TRBV7-7 to TRBJ2-3; possibly TRBD2 for D (6 bases). The length of the CDR3 is 14 residues. Looked up from germline, CDR1 is SSHAT and CDR2 is FNYEAQ (reference sequence). CDR3 amino acids: CASSLGLSGDTQYF. The CDR3 nucleotides are TGTGCTAGCAGCTTAGGTCTGAGCGGGGATACGCAGTATTTT.

V is TRBV5-6 and J is TRBJ2-1; 9 bases match TRBD2. V trimming: 3 bases; J trimming: 4 bases; junction bases outside the gene matches: 8. The CDR3 length is 16 residues. The V gene's germline CDR1 is SGHDT and CDR2 YYEEEE. DNA of the CDR3: TGTGCCAGCAGCTGGAGGGGGACTAGCCGTTACAATGAGCAGTTCTTC. Protein sequence: CASSWRGTSRYNEQFF.

This clonotype was counted between two and nine times. CDR3 loop: CASRSANRGWSDTQYF. The CDR3 nucleotides are TGCGCCAGCAGGTCCGCAAACAGGGGTTGGTCAGATACGCAGTATTTT. The chain couples TRBV5-1 to TRBJ2-3; TRBD1 matches 7 bases. J was trimmed by 4 bases and V by 5 bases; bases with no gene match: 13. Germline V gene sequence: CDR1 SGHRS, CDR2 YFSETQ. CDR3 size: 16 residues.

The chain recombines TRBV29-1 with TRBJ2-1, with D maybe TRBD2 (7 bases). The CDR3 runs 11 residues. The germline V and J ends were trimmed by 3 bases and 12 bases, with 12 bases remaining between them. The germline V gene encodes CDR1 SQVTM and CDR2 ANQGSEA. CDR3: CSVDGGRSQFF. CDR3 DNA: TGCAGCGTTGACGGGGGGCGGTCGCAGTTCTTC.

This clonotype was counted only a few times. The rearrangement links TRBV5-1 to TRBJ2-5, with 10 positions matching TRBD2. The CDR3 is 15 residues long. The germline V gene has CDR1 SGHRS and CDR2 YFSETQ. V lost 6 bases to trimming and J lost 1 base; unmatched junction nucleotides: 6. Written as DNA, the CDR3 is TGCGCCAGCATGCTAGCGGGGGAGATCCAAGAGACCCAGTACTTC. It encodes CASMLAGEIQETQYF.

The sample holds a few counts of this clonotype. The chain links TRBV6-2 or TRBV6-3 to TRBJ2-1; D assignment may be TRBD1 or TRBD2 (6 bases each). V shed 6 bases and J shed 3 bases, with 15 bases lying between them. CDR1 is MNHEY and CDR2 is SVGEGT in the germline V gene. The CDR3 spans 15 residues. CDR3 loop: CASRQGLLGYNEQFF. In nucleotides, the CDR3 is TGTGCCAGCAGACAGGGACTTCTGGGCTACAATGAGCAGTTCTTC.

V usage is TRBV20-1 and J usage is TRBJ2-5; maybe TRBD2 (6 bases). The CDR3 length is 13 residues. V lost 5 bases and J lost 0, with 10 bases in between. The germline gives CDR1 DFQATT, CDR2 SNEGSKA (reference sequence). The CDR3 spells CSALLAYQETQYF. The CDR3, as DNA: TGCAGTGCTCTGCTAGCGTACCAAGAGACCCAGTACTTC.

The rearrangement uses TRBV24-1 and TRBJ2-1; D is perhaps TRBD1 (5 bases). The CDR3 runs 15 residues. V was pared by 3 bases and J by 8 bases, with 16 bases between. The germline gives CDR1 KGHDR, CDR2 SFDVKD. CDR3 sequence reads: CATSDIGVSVYEQFF. CDR3 coding DNA: TGTGCCACCAGTGATATAGGGGTCTCTGTATATGAGCAGTTCTTC.

This clonotype was picked up a small number of times. The chain is built from TRBV4-1 and TRBJ2-4, with 10 bases fitting TRBD2. The CDR3 runs 16 residues. Germline CDR1 MGHRA, CDR2 YSYEKL. J lost 9 bases, V lost 1 base, and 9 bases had no gene match. In nucleotides, the CDR3 is TGCGCCAGCAGCCAAGTACTAGCGGGGAGGGCAGGCATTCAGTACTTC. This codes for CASSQVLAGRAGIQYF.

This clonotype appeared a few times. The chain combines TRBV9 with TRBJ2-1; no reliable D call. This CDR3 contains 13 residues. Trimming cost V 3 bases and J 9 bases, with 13 bases left between them. CDR1 and CDR2 (germline): SGDLS, YYNGEE. The CDR3 is CASSGDPVGEQFF. The CDR3 nucleotides are TGTGCCAGCAGCGGAGACCCTGTCGGTGAGCAGTTCTTC.

The V call is TRBV6-2 or TRBV6-3, the J call TRBJ2-1; D might be TRBD1 (5 bases). The CDR3 covers 17 residues. Germline loops: CDR1 MNHEY, CDR2 SVGEGT. Trimming pared 5 bases from V and 7 bases from J, leaving 24 bases between. The CDR3 spells CASSPRTFLGMENEQFF. The CDR3 bases are TGTGCCAGCAGTCCCAGGACATTTTTGGGTATGGAAAATGAGCAGTTCTTC.